This entry lists 23 T cell receptor beta chains sequenced from one sample in a study of technical replicates of blood from several donors. Assay: immunoSEQ multiplex PCR; the TCRdb copy retains only in-frame clones and omits some. The data contain approximately 79,000 clones, around 96% of them singletons. Specimen: T cells isolated from PBMCs. These receptor sequences come from a human donor in good health.

The chain joins TRBV25-1 to TRBJ1-1; D might be TRBD1 (6 bases). Looked up from germline, CDR1 is MGHDK and CDR2 is SYGVNS. The CDR3 has 14 amino acids. The V end was cut by 6 bases, the J end by 2 bases, with 13 bases between. As DNA, the CDR3 is TGTGCCAGCAGGAGATACAGGGACAACACTGAAGCTTTCTTT. Its protein is CASRRYRDNTEAFF.

CDR3 bases: TGTGCCAGCAGCGAAGTAATGAGACAGGGAACAGATACGCAGTATTTT. Its translation: CASSEVMRQGTDTQYF. The V call is TRBV11-3, the J call TRBJ2-3, with 7 positions matching TRBD1. CDR1 and CDR2 (germline): SGHNT, YENEEA. Germline trimming cut 5 bases from V and 3 bases from J; bases unmatched to any gene: 11. CDR3 length: 16 amino acids.

This clone was seen only once. The gene calls are TRBV6-1 and TRBJ2-1, with 13 bases matching TRBD2. The germline V gene encodes CDR1 MNHNS and CDR2 SASEGT. Trimming at V came to 10 bases and at J to 6 bases, leaving 3 bases not matched to a gene. The CDR3 totals 13 residues. In nucleotides, the CDR3 is TGTGCCACTTGGACTAGCGGGAGCAATGAGCAGTTCTTC. This encodes CATWTSGSNEQFF.

The chain uses TRBV6-1 and TRBJ2-3; D gene uncertain. The V gene lost 7 bases and the J gene lost 2 bases, with 4 bases spanning the gap. Germline CDR1 reads MNHNS; CDR2 reads SASEGT. CDR3 length equals 11 residues. Written as DNA, the CDR3 is TGTGCCAGCACCTTCACAGATACGCAGTATTTT. It is translated as CASTFTDTQYF.

This chain joins TRBV6-5 and TRBJ2-1, with 8 bases lining up with TRBD1. Germline-derived CDR1 and CDR2 are MNHEY and SVGAGI. The CDR3 totals 15 residues. Losses at the gene ends were 6 bases for V and 2 bases for J; bases not matched to a gene: 6. CDR3 in DNA: TGTGCCAGCAGGAGACAGGGGTACGCCTACAATGAGCAGTTCTTC. As protein: CASRRQGYAYNEQFF.

The CDR3 here is CASSSGSASQPQHF. For the CDR3, the DNA is TGTGCCAGCAGCTCCGGCAGCGCGAGCCAGCCCCAGCATTTT. The rearrangement links TRBV7-2 to TRBJ1-5; no reliable D call. Germline values: CDR1 SGHTA, CDR2 FQGNSA. The CDR3 length is 14 residues. Deletions cut 4 bases from V and 7 bases from J, with 14 bases between.

The rearrangement links TRBV11-2 to TRBJ1-2, with TRBD1 matching 7 bases. Germline trimming cut 1 base from V and 5 bases from J; bases unmatched to any gene: 1. The germline V gene encodes CDR1 SGHAT and CDR2 FQNNGV. CDR3 size: 13 residues. The CDR3: CASSLATGYGYTF. As DNA, the CDR3 is TGTGCCAGCAGCTTAGCGACAGGGTATGGCTACACCTTC.

This chain links TRBV30 with TRBJ2-7; TRBD2 agrees at 10 bases. Germline loops: CDR1 GTSNPN, CDR2 SVGIG (reference sequence). Trimming removed 3 bases from V and 8 bases from J; junction bases left unmatched: 10. This CDR3 has 14 amino acids. CDR3 DNA sequence: TGTGCCTGGAGCCCCGGCCTAGCGGGAGAACAGCAGTACTTC. Amino acid sequence: CAWSPGLAGEQQYF.

The V gene is TRBV25-1, the J gene TRBJ1-5, with 7 bases that match TRBD1. Germline V gene sequence: CDR1 MGHDK, CDR2 SYGVNS. The CDR3 has 16 residues. Trimming removed 1 base from V and 6 bases from J; junction bases left unmatched: 9. CDR3 DNA: TGTGCCAGCAGTGAATTTGGTGGACAGGTCGGTCAGCCCCAGCATTTT. Translated, it gives CASSEFGGQVGQPQHF.

The chain employs TRBV14 and TRBJ1-1, with D tentatively TRBD1 (6 bases). CDR3 size: 15 residues. Per germline, CDR1 SGHDN and CDR2 FVKESK. Trimming cost V 0 bases and J 7 bases, with 15 bases left between them. The CDR3 region is CASSQEGQLYYEAFF. The CDR3 nucleotides read TGTGCCAGCAGCCAAGAAGGACAGCTATATTATGAAGCTTTCTTT.

The chain links TRBV5-8 to TRBJ1-1; a possible D gene is TRBD1 (5 bases). This CDR3 comprises 15 residues. V dropped 2 bases and J dropped 0 bases, with 11 bases sitting between them. Germline V gives CDR1 SGHTS, CDR2 YDEGEE. The CDR3 region is CASSLFRQMNTEAFF. The DNA for the CDR3 is TGTGCCAGCAGCTTATTTCGACAGATGAACACTGAAGCTTTCTTT.

V gene TRBV7-9 combines with J gene TRBJ2-1; tentatively, D is TRBD1 (5 bases). The germline V and J ends were trimmed by 2 bases and 4 bases, with 15 bases remaining between them. CDR3 length equals 16 residues. Germline CDR1 and CDR2: SEHNR and FQNEAQ (reference sequence). The CDR3 nucleotides are TGTGCCAGCAGCTTAACCCAACAGGTTACTTACAATGAGCAGTTCTTC. It is translated as CASSLTQQVTYNEQFF. The variable domain in full, completed from reference TRBV7-9 and TRBJ2-1, reads DTGVSQNPRHKITKRGQNVTFRCDPISEHNRLYWYRQTLGQGPEFLTYFQNEAQLEKSRLLSDRFSAERPKGSFSTLEIQRTEQGDSAMYLCASSLTQQVTYNEQFFGPGTRLTVL.

The chain joins TRBV7-2 to TRBJ1-1, with unresolved D. The V gene's germline CDR1 is SGHTA and CDR2 FQGNSA. V was clipped by 2 bases and J by 7 bases, with 5 bases between them. The CDR3 is 11 residues long. CDR3 bases: TGTGCCAGCAGCTTAAACGGTGAAGCTTTCTTT. Residues: CASSLNGEAFF.

Only one count was recorded for this clone. J is TRBJ1-5 and V is TRBV28, with 7 bases identical to TRBD1. V was pared by 3 bases and J by 4 bases, with 18 bases of the junction left unmatched. From germline, CDR1 is MDHEN and CDR2 SYDVKM. The CDR3 covers 19 residues. CDR3 in amino acids: CASSFSVFLGTAQNQPQHF. The CDR3 DNA reads as TGTGCCAGCAGTTTCTCGGTGTTTCTCGGGACAGCCCAAAATCAGCCCCAGCATTTT.

The genes are TRBV27 and TRBJ2-7, with D possibly TRBD1 on 5 matching bases. CDR1 is MNHEY, CDR2 SMNVEV, per germline (reference sequence). CDR3 length: 13 residues. V gave up 4 bases and J gave up 4 bases, with 11 bases separating them. The CDR3 region is CASSSGNYYEQYF. CDR3 DNA: TGTGCCAGCAGTTCAGGGAACTATTACGAGCAGTACTTC.

The V gene is TRBV9, the J gene TRBJ2-3, with D perhaps TRBD1 (6 bases). Trimming took 2 bases from V and 6 from J, leaving 13 bases between them. The CDR3 extends over 14 amino acids. Looked up from germline, CDR1 is SGDLS and CDR2 is YYNGEE. The CDR3 reads CASSVNREIDTQYF. CDR3 bases: TGTGCCAGCAGCGTCAACAGGGAAATTGATACGCAGTATTTT.

This chain connects TRBV11-3 to TRBJ2-2; no definite D call. The germline CDR1 and CDR2 sequences are SGHNT and YENEEA. The ends were cut back, 1 base at V and 3 bases at J, with 15 bases in the middle. The CDR3 has 17 amino acids. CDR3 DNA: TGTGCCAGCAGCTTAGTTCAAGCGCGCGTATACACCGGGGAGCTGTTTTTT. Its protein product is CASSLVQARVYTGELFF.

The CDR3 sequence: CASSLVDGAKNIQYF. In DNA form, the CDR3 reads TGCGCCAGCAGCTTGGTAGATGGGGCAAAAAACATTCAGTACTTC. The chain is built from TRBV5-1 and TRBJ2-4; D possibly corresponds to TRBD1 (5 bases). V gave up 0 bases and J gave up 4 bases, with 11 bases separating them. The CDR3 spans 15 residues. CDR1 and CDR2 from the germline V gene are SGHRS and YFSETQ.

The chain has TRBV6-6 and TRBJ2-7; a weak D match, TRBD2 (6 bases). Germline V CDR1 and CDR2: MNHNY, SVGAGI (reference sequence). V lost 5 bases and J 6 bases, leaving 8 bases between the germline ends. The CDR3 sequence is 11 residues long. CDR3: CASSLSGEQYF. DNA for the CDR3: TGTGCCAGCAGTCTTAGCGGCGAGCAGTACTTC.

V gene TRBV7-2 combines with J gene TRBJ2-7; 7 positions match TRBD1. V was pared by 7 bases and J by 3 bases, with 6 bases of the junction left unmatched. The V gene's germline CDR1 is SGHTA and CDR2 FQGNSA. The CDR3 totals 13 residues. This CDR3 reads CASTDRALYEQYF. The CDR3 DNA reads as TGTGCCAGCACCGACAGGGCCCTCTACGAGCAGTACTTC.

This clone was detected only once. The rearrangement links TRBV7-2 to TRBJ2-7; 8 nucleotides line up with TRBD1. The germline V gene has CDR1 SGHTA and CDR2 FQGNSA. CDR3 size: 16 residues. After removal of 6 bases from V and 5 bases from J, the junction contained 15 bases not matched to a gene. The CDR3 spells CASSPSKPGGNDEQYF. The CDR3 nucleotides read TGTGCCAGCAGTCCTTCAAAGCCAGGGGGCAACGACGAGCAGTACTTC.

This clone was detected only once. The sample contains more than one DNA sequence encoding this CDR3. This chain links TRBV5-4 with TRBJ2-1, with 9 bases fitting TRBD2. The germline gives CDR1 SGHNT, CDR2 YYREEE (reference sequence). Germline trimming cut 2 bases from V and 3 bases from J; bases unmatched to any gene: 0. CDR3 length equals 14 residues. The CDR3 is CASSFSGSYNEQFF. The CDR3 DNA reads TGTGCCAGCAGCTTTAGCGGGAGCTACAATGAGCAGTTCTTC.

The chain joins TRBV4-3 to TRBJ2-1; TRBD2 matches 16 bases. CDR1 LGHNA and CDR2 YSLEER come from the germline V gene. The CDR3 covers 17 residues. V trimming: 1 base; J trimming: 6 bases; junction bases outside the gene matches: 3. CDR3 sequence reads: CASSQVGTSGRANEQFF. The CDR3 coding sequence is TGCGCCAGCAGCCAAGTTGGGACTAGCGGGAGGGCCAATGAGCAGTTCTTC.